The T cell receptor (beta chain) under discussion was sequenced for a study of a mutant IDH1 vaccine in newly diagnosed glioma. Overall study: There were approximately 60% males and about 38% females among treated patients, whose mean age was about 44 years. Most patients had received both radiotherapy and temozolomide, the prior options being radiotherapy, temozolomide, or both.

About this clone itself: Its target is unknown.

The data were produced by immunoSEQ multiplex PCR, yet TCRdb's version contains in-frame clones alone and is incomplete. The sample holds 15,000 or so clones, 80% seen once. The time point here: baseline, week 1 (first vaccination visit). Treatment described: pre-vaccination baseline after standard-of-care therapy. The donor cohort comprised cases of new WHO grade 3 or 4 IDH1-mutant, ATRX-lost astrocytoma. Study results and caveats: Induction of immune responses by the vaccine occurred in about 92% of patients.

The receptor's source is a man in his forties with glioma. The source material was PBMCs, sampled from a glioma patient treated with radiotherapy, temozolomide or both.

The CDR3 loop reads CASSQDFPPRLFEQYF. DNA for the CDR3: TGTGCCAGCAGCCAAGATTTCCCCCCGCGGCTGTTCGAGCAGTACTTC. The rearrangement links TRBV4-2 to TRBJ2-7; D gene ambiguous. The CDR3 is 16 amino acids. The germline gives CDR1 LGHNA, CDR2 YNFKEQ. V shed 0 bases and J shed 6 bases, with 18 bases lying between them.